The 8 T cell receptor beta chains given below trace back to one sample, sequenced in a study of neurological immune-mediated disorders. Each CDR3 protein is one row after TCRdb ran MiXCR on the 5' RACE reads. Here the sample spans 36,000 or so distinct CDR3 sequences, over 9% being singletons. Sequencing was done on a sample of PBMCs. The receptors here all came from a woman younger than 45 with HTLV-1-associated myelopathy (HAM/TSP).

This clonotype was observed many times. An end of the junction differs from the germline gene, which may be a read error. V is TRBV18 and J is TRBJ1-3, with 7 bases lining up with TRBD1. Per germline, CDR1 KGHSH and CDR2 LQKENI. CDR3 length equals 15 residues. CDR3 bases: TGTGCCAGCTCGCCACAGGGGAGCTCTGGAAACACCATATATTTT. It translates to CASSPQGSSGNTIYF.

This clonotype was seen many times. The chain recombines TRBV19 with TRBJ2-1, with D perhaps TRBD1 or TRBD2 (5 bases each). The CDR3 runs to 15 residues. Trimming removed 7 bases from V and 8 bases from J, with 21 bases in between. CDR1 LNHDA and CDR2 SQIVND come from the germline V gene (reference sequence). CDR3 in amino acids: CASKQGWGFVDEQFF. The CDR3, as DNA: TGTGCCAGTAAGCAGGGATGGGGGTTTGTTGATGAGCAGTTCTTC.

Concerning this clonotype itself: The junction departs from germline at one end; a sequencing error may be responsible. V usage is TRBV5-1 and J usage is TRBJ2-6; tentatively, D is TRBD1 or TRBD2 (5 bases each). The CDR3 has 15 residues. Germline V lookup: CDR1 SGHRS, CDR2 YFSETQ. CDR3 nucleotides: TGCGCCAGCAGGTTGGGGGTTACTGGGGCCAACGTCCTGACTTTC. It yields the protein CASRLGVTGANVLTF.

The sample holds many counts of this clonotype. V usage is TRBV20-1 and J usage is TRBJ2-7, with D possibly matching TRBD1 (6 bases). The V end was cut by 2 bases, the J end by 4 bases, with 18 bases between. The CDR3 is 15 residues long. Per the germline V gene, CDR1 is DFQATT and CDR2 is SNEGSKA (reference sequence). CDR3 in DNA: TGCAGTGCTAGAACTACCCGACAGGCGAAATACGAGCAGTACTTC. Encoded protein: CSARTTRQAKYEQYF.

This clonotype has at least ten counts. A junction end diverges from the germline sequence, so it may reflect a read error. This rearrangement joins TRBV20-1 to TRBJ1-1; possibly TRBD1 for D (5 bases). The germline CDR1 and CDR2 sequences are DFQATT and SNEGSKA (reference sequence). This CDR3 is 14 amino acids long. The CDR3 DNA reads TGCAGTGCGAGAGTCAAAGGGACGTCCACTGAAGCTTTCTTT. This sequence encodes CSARVKGTSTEAFF.

With regard to this clonotype: A junction end diverges from the germline sequence, so it may reflect a read error. The J gene is TRBJ2-4, the V gene TRBV20-1, with D hard to call. This CDR3 is built from 13 residues. CDR1 and CDR2 (germline): DFQATT, SNEGSKA (reference sequence). CDR3 in amino acids: CSAIPRAKNIKYF. DNA for the CDR3: TGCAGTGCTATCCCGAGAGCCAAAAACATTAAGTACTTC.

In this sample, this clonotype turned up many times. The rearrangement links TRBV6-6 to TRBJ2-6; the match to TRBD1 covers 9 bases. CDR1 and CDR2 from the germline V gene are MNHNY and SVGAGI (reference sequence). V was clipped by 9 bases and J by 1 base; unmatched bases: 10. There are 17 residues in the CDR3. The CDR3: CASKTGTGSSGANVLTF. In DNA, the CDR3 is TGTGCCAGTAAGACCGGGACAGGGAGTTCTGGGGCCAACGTCCTGACTTTC.

This clonotype was seen at least ten times. This chain connects TRBV5-6 to TRBJ1-1; no firm D call. V dropped 0 bases and J dropped 7 bases, with 7 bases sitting between them. The germline gives CDR1 SGHDT, CDR2 YYEEEE. This CDR3 is 12 amino acids long. CDR3 DNA sequence: TGTGCCAGCAGCTTGGTGACGGATGAAGCTTTCTTT. Translated: CASSLVTDEAFF.